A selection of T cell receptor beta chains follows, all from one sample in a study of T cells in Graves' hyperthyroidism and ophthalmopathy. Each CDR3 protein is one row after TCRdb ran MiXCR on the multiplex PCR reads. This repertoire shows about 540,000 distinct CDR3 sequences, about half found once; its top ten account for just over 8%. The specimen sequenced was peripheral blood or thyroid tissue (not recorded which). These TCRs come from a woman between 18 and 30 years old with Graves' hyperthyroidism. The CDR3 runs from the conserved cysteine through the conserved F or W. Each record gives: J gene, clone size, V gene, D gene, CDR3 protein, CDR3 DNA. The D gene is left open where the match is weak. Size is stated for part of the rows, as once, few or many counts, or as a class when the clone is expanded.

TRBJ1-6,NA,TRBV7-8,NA,CASSLIVHRANSPLHF,TGTGCCAGCAGCTTAATTGTTCACAGGGCAAATTCACCCCTCCACTTT
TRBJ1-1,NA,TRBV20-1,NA,CSAWVVTEAFF,TGCAGTGCGTGGGTTGTCACTGAAGCTTTCTTT
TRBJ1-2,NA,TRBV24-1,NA,CATSDGGYTF,TGTGCCACCAGTGACGGCGGGTACACCTTC
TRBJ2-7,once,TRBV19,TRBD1,CASTLTGGAYEQYF,TGTGCCAGTACCCTGACAGGGGGTGCCTACGAGCAGTACTTC
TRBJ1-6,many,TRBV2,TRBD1,CAGGYRTGDNSPLHF,TGTGCCGGAGGCTATCGGACAGGGGATAATTCACCCCTCCACTTT
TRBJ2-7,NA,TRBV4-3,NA,CASSQGLAPGGSYEQYF,TGCGCCAGCAGCCAAGGGTTGGCCCCCGGGGGCTCCTACGAGCAGTACTTC
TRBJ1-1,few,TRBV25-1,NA,CASSYLGAGTEAFF,TGTGCCAGCAGTTACTTGGGGGCCGGCACTGAAGCTTTCTTT
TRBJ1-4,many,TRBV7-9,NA,CASTRGDPNEKLFF,TGTGCCAGCACACGGGGGGATCCTAATGAAAAACTGTTTTTT
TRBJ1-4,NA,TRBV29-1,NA,CSVGAGAGEKLFF,TGCAGCGTTGGGGCGGGGGCTGGGGAAAAACTGTTTTTT
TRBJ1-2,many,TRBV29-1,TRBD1,CSVGTAVYGYTF,TGCAGCGTCGGGACAGCCGTCTATGGCTACACCTTC
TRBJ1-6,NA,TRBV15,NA,CATSREASSPPHF,TGTGCCACCAGCCGAGAGGCATCGTCACCCCCCCACTTT
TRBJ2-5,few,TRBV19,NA,CASSIEASETQYF,TGTGCCAGTAGTATAGAGGCGTCAGAGACCCAGTACTTC
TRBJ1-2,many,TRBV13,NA,CASSLVTVSRPGYTF,TGTGCCAGCAGCTTAGTAACCGTCTCACGACCCGGCTACACCTTC
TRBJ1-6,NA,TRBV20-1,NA,CSARDLLQGGRNSPLHF,TGCAGTGCTAGAGATTTACTGCAAGGGGGAAGAAATTCACCCCTCCACTTT
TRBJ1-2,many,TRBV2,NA,CASSEDVGVDYGYTF,TGTGCCAGCAGTGAAGATGTGGGGGTAGACTATGGCTACACCTTC
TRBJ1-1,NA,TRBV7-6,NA,CASSMGGGEAFF,TGTGCCAGCAGCATGGGGGGGGGTGAAGCTTTCTTT
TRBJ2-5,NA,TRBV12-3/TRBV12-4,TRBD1,CASNSAGGGETQYF,TGTGCCAGCAACTCGGCAGGGGGCGGCGAGACCCAGTACTTC
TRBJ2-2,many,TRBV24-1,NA,CATSDLATGELFF,TGTGCCACCAGTGATTTGGCGACCGGGGAGCTGTTTTTT
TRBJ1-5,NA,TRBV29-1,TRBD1,CSVPGQGGQPQHF,TGCAGCGTGCCCGGACAGGGGGGGCAGCCCCAGCATTTT
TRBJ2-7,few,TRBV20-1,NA,CSASAFRGREPIYEQYF,TGCAGTGCTAGTGCATTCCGCGGCCGGGAGCCCATCTACGAGCAGTACTTC
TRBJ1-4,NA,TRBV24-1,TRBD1,CATSDRTGEKLFF,TGTGCCACCAGTGATCGGACAGGGGAAAAACTGTTTTTT
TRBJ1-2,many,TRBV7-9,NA,CASSPTPGADYGYTF,TGTGCCAGCAGCCCCACCCCGGGGGCCGACTATGGCTACACCTTC
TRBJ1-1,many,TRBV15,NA,CATSTDMNTEAFF,TGTGCCACCAGCACAGACATGAACACTGAAGCTTTCTTT
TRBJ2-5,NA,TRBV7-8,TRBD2,CASSQRTGTSEETQYF,TGTGCCAGCAGCCAGAGAACCGGGACTAGCGAAGAGACCCAGTACTTC
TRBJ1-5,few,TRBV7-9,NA,CASSFGGYGNQPQHF,TGTGCCAGCAGCTTTGGGGGGTACGGCAATCAGCCCCAGCATTTT
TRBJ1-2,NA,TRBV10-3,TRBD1,CAISENTGDYGYTF,TGTGCCATCAGTGAGAACACAGGGGACTATGGCTACACCTTC
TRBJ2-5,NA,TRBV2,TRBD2,CASSERTSTRETQYF,TGTGCCAGCAGTGAAAGGACTAGCACCCGGGAGACCCAGTACTTC
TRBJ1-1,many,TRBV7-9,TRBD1,CASSSDRGTEAFF,TGTGCCAGCAGCTCAGACAGGGGGACTGAAGCTTTCTTT
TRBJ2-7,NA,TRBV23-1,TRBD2,CASSTRGGPEQYF,TGCGCCAGTAGTACGCGGGGGGGCCCCGAGCAGTACTTC
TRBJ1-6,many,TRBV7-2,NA,CASSGGEDNSPLHF,TGTGCCAGCAGCGGGGGGGAAGATAATTCACCCCTCCACTTT
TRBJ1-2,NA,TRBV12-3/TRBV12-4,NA,CASSNLPGPSNYGYTF,TGTGCCAGCAGTAACTTACCGGGCCCCAGTAACTATGGCTACACCTTC
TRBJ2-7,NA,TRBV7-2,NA,CAGSSYRESSYEQYF,TGTGCCGGCAGCTCATACAGGGAATCCTCCTACGAGCAGTACTTC
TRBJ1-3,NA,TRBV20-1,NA,CSARTEGTIYF,TGCAGTGCTAGAACAGAAGGCACCATATATTTT
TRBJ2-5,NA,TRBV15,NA,CATSGPRASPQYF,TGTGCCACCAGTGGGCCCAGGGCCTCGCCCCAGTACTTC
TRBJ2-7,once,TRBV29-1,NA,CSVRAMEIEQYF,TGCAGCGTTCGGGCCATGGAAATTGAGCAGTACTTC
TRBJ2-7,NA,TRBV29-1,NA,CSVAATPGSYEQYF,TGCAGCGTGGCTGCAACCCCGGGATCCTACGAGCAGTACTTC
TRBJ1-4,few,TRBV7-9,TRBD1,CASSATGTGNEKLFF,TGTGCCAGCAGCGCAACCGGGACAGGAAATGAAAAACTGTTTTTT
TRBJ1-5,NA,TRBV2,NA,CASSDRGVGYSNQPQHF,TGTGCCAGCAGTGACAGGGGTGTGGGATATAGCAATCAGCCCCAGCATTTT
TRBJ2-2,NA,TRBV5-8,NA,CASREIKEGELFF,TGTGCCAGCAGGGAGATAAAGGAAGGGGAGCTGTTTTTT
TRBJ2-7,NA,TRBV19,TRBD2,CASSIASGSFYEQYF,TGTGCCAGTAGTATAGCTAGCGGGAGCTTCTACGAGCAGTACTTC
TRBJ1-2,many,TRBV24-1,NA,CATSDSTQRAYTF,TGTGCCACCAGTGATTCCACCCAAAGGGCCTACACCTTC
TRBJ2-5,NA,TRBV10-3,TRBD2,CASSQDKAGVRETQYF,TGTGCCAGCAGCCAAGACAAAGCGGGAGTGAGAGAGACCCAGTACTTC
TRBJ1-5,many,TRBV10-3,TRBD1,CAISEGRGDQPQHF,TGTGCCATCAGTGAGGGCAGGGGGGATCAGCCCCAGCATTTT
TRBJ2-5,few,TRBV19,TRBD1,CASSIGDSQETQYF,TGTGCCAGTAGTATAGGGGACAGCCAAGAGACCCAGTACTTC
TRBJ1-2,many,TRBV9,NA,CASSRQESGYTF,TGTGCCAGCAGCAGACAGGAAAGTGGCTACACCTTC
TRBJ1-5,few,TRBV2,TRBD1,CASSRGQGSQPQHF,TGTGCCAGCAGTCGCGGACAGGGAAGTCAGCCCCAGCATTTT
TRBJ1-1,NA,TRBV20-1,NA,CSARDRAGTEAFF,TGCAGTGCTAGAGATAGAGCGGGGACTGAAGCTTTCTTT
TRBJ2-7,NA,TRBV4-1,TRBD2,CASSLAGGPVEQYF,TGCGCCAGCAGCCTAGCGGGAGGGCCGGTTGAGCAGTACTTC
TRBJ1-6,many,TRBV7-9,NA,CASSWDNSPLHF,TGTGCCAGCAGCTGGGATAATTCACCCCTCCACTTT